This T cell receptor beta chain was profiled in a study of spatial heterogeneity in lung cancer. Study-wide background: Each time, sequencing found more beta-chain sequences than alpha-chain sequences. Each distinct TCR and UMI combination averaged more than ten appearances in raw reads.

Every molecule of TCR cDNA had its own unique molecular identifier. TCRdb fed the 5' RACE reads into MiXCR, producing one record per CDR3 protein. The table lists about 13,000 distinct CDR3 sequences, about 5% of them singletons. This clonotype was seen many times. The library was designed around alpha chains, so this beta chain is a stray read whose abundance carries little weight. After removal of 4 bases from V and 5 bases from J, the junction contained 7 bases not matched to a gene. This CDR3 is 16 amino acids long. Described time point: sample taken at primary tumor resection. The input material, whole RNA from tumor, nontumor lung or frozen PBMC, was sequenced unsorted. Donors were 72 untreated early-stage non-small cell lung cancer patients.

The V call is TRBV12-3 or TRBV12-4, the J call TRBJ1-4; 10 positions match TRBD1. The sequence derives from a human donor with early-stage non-small cell lung cancer. The sequenced sample was lung tumor tissue, obtained at surgery. The CDR3 here is CASSSGQGQSNEKLFF. The CDR3 DNA reads as TGTGCCAGCAGTTCGGGACAGGGGCAATCGAATGAAAAACTGTTTTTT.